This T cell receptor (beta chain) emerged from a study of T cell repertoires in cytomegalovirus infection. Study-level results: Identification of carriers of CMV plus the relevant HLA was performed using cumulative public TCR beta family frequency. CMV-specific TCR beta clonotypes restricted by HLA-C dominated the ex vivo response.

TCRdb ran MiXCR on the reads and lists one entry per CDR3 protein. The data hold a few hundred thousand distinct CDR3 sequences, with 22% observed a single time. This clonotype was detected only a few times. Its antigen remains unidentified. With V trimmed by 7 bases and J by 4 bases, 10 bases remained unmatched. The CDR3 runs to 15 residues. The sequencing sample was made of CD8+ T cells from PBMCs. The receptor's source is a human donor in good health (CMV status not recorded). Some clones in this sample may be carry-over from other donors' samples. This rearrangement joins TRBV12-3 or TRBV12-4 to TRBJ2-1; TRBD2 matches at 7 bases. CDR3 protein: CASTVSGAPYNEQFF. In nucleotides, the CDR3 is TGTGCCAGCACCGTAAGCGGGGCCCCTTACAATGAGCAGTTCTTC.